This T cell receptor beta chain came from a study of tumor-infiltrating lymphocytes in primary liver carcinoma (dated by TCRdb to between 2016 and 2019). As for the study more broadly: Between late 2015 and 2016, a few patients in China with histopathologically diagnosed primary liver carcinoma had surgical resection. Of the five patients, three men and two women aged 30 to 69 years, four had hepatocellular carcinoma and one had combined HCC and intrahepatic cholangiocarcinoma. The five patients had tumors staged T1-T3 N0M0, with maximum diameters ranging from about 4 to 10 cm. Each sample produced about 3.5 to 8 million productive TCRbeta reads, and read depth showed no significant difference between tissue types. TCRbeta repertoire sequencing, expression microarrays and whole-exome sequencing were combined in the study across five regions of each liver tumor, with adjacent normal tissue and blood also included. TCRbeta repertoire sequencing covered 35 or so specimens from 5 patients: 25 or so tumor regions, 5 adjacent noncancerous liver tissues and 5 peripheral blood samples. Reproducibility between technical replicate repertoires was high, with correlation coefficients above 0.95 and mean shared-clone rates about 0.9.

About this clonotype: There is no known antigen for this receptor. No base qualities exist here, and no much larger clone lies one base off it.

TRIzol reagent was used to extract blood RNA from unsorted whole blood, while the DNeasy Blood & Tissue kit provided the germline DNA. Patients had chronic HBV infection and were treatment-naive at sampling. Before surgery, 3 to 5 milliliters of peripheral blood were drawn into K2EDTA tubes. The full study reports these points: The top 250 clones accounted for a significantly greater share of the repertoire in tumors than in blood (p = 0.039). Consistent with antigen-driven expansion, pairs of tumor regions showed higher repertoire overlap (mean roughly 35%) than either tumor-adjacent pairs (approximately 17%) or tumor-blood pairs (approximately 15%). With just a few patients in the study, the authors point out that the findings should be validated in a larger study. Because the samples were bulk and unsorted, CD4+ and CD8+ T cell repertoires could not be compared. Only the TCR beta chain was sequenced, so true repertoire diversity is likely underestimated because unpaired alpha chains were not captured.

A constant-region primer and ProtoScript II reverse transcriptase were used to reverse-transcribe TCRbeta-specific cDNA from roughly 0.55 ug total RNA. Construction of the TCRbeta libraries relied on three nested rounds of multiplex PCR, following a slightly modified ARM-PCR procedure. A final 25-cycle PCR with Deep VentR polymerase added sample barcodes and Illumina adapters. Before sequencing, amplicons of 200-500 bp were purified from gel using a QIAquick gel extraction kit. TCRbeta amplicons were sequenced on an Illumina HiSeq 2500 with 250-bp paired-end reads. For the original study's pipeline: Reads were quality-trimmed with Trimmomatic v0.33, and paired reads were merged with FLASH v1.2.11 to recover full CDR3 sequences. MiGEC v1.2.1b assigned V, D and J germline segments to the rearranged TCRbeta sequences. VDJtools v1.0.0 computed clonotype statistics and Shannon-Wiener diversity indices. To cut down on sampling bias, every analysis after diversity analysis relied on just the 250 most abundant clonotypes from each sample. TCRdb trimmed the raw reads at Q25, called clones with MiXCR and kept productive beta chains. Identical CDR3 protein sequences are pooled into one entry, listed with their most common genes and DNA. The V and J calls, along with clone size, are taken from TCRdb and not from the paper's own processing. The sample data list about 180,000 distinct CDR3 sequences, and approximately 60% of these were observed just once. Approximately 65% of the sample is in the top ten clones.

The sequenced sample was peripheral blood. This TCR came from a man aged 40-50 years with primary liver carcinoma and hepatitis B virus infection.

Here the CDR3 is given as CASSVGGGSYEQYF. The DNA is as follows: TGTGCCAGCAGCGTAGGGGGGGGCTCCTACGAGCAGTACTTC. The chain is made from TRBV11-2 and TRBJ2-7; tentative D gene TRBD2, with 7 bases matching. Cut back by 5 bases and 0 bases, the V and J ends lie 11 bases apart. The CDR1 and CDR2 encoded by the germline V gene are SGHAT and FQNNGV. From cysteine to phenylalanine, the CDR3 is 14 amino acids long. The entry retains the CDR3 DNA only, 42 bases that are in frame from base 1.